This T cell receptor beta chain was captured by sequencing in a study of shared clonotypes between healthy human individuals. Study context: Three plates each covered CD4 naive and memory; CD8 naive two, CD8 memory one. The study, taken as a whole, reports: The study found lower generation probabilities in non-shared clonotypes than in those shared by all four donors.

Per the germline V gene, CDR1 is LNHDA and CDR2 is SQIVND (reference sequence). This CDR3 contains 15 residues. Those who donated were healthy HIV-negative adults, with no recent acute infections or vaccinations reported. The assay was immunoSEQ multiplex PCR, and TCRdb's table has in-frame clones only and misses some. Seen here are around 330,000 clones, 74% observed once, and the top ten hold about a tenth. This clone showed up just once. Antigen unknown. At one boundary the junction diverges from the germline segment, which might be a read error. This receptor was taken from a man between 25 and 39 years old in good health. The material sequenced was memory CD4+ T cells sorted from blood. Subset defined: CD45RA-negative fraction. The chain combines TRBV19 with TRBJ2-2; unclear D gene. DNA of the CDR3: TGTGCCAGTAGCATAGAGTCCGACCTTCCCGGGGAGCTGTTTTTT. Encoded protein: CASSIESDLPGELFF.